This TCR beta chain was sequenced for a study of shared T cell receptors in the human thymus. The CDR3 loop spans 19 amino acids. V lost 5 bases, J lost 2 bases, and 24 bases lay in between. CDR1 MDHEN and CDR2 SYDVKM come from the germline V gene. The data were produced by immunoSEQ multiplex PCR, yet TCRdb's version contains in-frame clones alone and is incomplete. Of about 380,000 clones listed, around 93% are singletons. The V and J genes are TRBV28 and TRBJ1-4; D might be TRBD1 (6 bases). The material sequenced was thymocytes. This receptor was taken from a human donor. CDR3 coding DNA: TGTGCCAGCAGTCCCACACAGGGTACAGATCAACGTACTAATGAAAAACTGTTTTTT. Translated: CASSPTQGTDQRTNEKLFF.